These 32 T cell receptor beta chains share one sample of origin, sequenced in a study of T-cell memory formation after mild COVID-19 (dated by TCRdb to the early 2020s). The library was built by means of 5' RACE. For sequencing, an Illumina NovaSeq 6000 was employed. TCRdb redid the processing of the public reads, applying fastp at Q25 and MiXCR, and retained in-frame beta chains. Here each entry gathers all rows of one CDR3 protein and keeps the most common genes and DNA. Counted in this sample were 550,000 to 700,000 distinct CDR3 sequences; 17% of them appeared once. Together, the top ten hold about 7.5% of the sample. Material: PBMCs or a T cell subset sorted from them (not recorded which). The source is an adult woman who had mild COVID-19 (a few samples of this study predate the infection). The sample titles of this study are shuffled in the database, so cell type and time point are left out; the donor was told from shared clones.

The chain uses TRBV12-3 or TRBV12-4 and TRBJ2-7; perhaps TRBD2 as D (5 bases). This CDR3 spans 12 amino acids. The V gene lost 2 bases and the J gene lost 6 bases, with 8 bases spanning the gap. The CDR3 bases are TGTGCCAGCAGTTTACCGGGGAGCGAGCAGTACTTC. It translates to CASSLPGSEQYF.

The chain links TRBV6-5 to TRBJ2-7; TRBD2 matches 10 bases. CDR3 size: 15 residues. The trim removed 7 bases at V and 3 bases at J, leaving 9 bases unmatched. Per germline, CDR1 MNHEY and CDR2 SVGAGI. In DNA, the CDR3 is TGTGCCAGCAAACCTGGACTAGCGGAGAACTACGAGCAGTACTTC. Translated: CASKPGLAENYEQYF.

This clonotype was observed many times. This chain uses TRBV10-3 with TRBJ2-1; tentative D call: TRBD2 (8 bases). The V gene's germline CDR1 is ENHRY and CDR2 SYGVKD. The CDR3 is made up of 13 amino acids. V lost 10 bases, J lost 7 bases, and 17 bases lay in between. The CDR3 DNA reads as TGTGCCACCCGGGAGGGGGCGAAAAATGAGCAGTTCTTC. This encodes CATREGAKNEQFF.

The J gene is TRBJ1-5, the V gene TRBV24-1; no reliable D call. This CDR3 is built from 12 residues. Germline V CDR1 and CDR2: KGHDR, SFDVKD. The V end was cut by 4 bases, the J end by 7 bases, with 7 bases between. Here the CDR3 reads CATSEVGQPQHF. CDR3 DNA: TGTGCCACCAGTGAGGTGGGACAGCCCCAGCATTTT.

This clonotype was found a few times. This sequence joins TRBV7-8 and TRBJ2-3, with D possibly being TRBD1 or TRBD2 (6 bases each). Germline lookup yields CDR1 SGHVS and CDR2 FQNEAQ. Trimming removed 2 bases at V and 2 bases at J, with 11 bases between. The length of the CDR3 is 15 residues. The CDR3 is CASSLIPGATDTQYF. CDR3 nucleotides: TGTGCCAGCAGCTTAATCCCGGGGGCCACAGATACGCAGTATTTT.

This clonotype showed up just a few times. The chain combines TRBV5-1 with TRBJ2-7; TRBD1 agrees at 11 bases. Trimming at V came to 3 bases and at J to 2 bases, leaving 7 bases not matched to a gene. There are 16 residues in the CDR3. Germline V gives CDR1 SGHRS, CDR2 YFSETQ. The CDR3 bases are TGCGCCAGCAGCTGGTACGGGACAGGGGGTCCCTACGAGCAGTACTTC. It encodes CASSWYGTGGPYEQYF.

In DNA, the CDR3 is TGTGCCAGCGAAGACGACACTGAAGCTTTCTTT. It specifies CASEDDTEAFF. The J gene is TRBJ1-1, the V gene TRBV21-1. TRBV21-1 is a pseudogene segment. The CDR3 sequence is 11 residues long.

This chain's CDR3 is CASTPESNEQFF. The CDR3 DNA reads as TGTGCCAGCACCCCGGAAAGCAATGAGCAGTTCTTC. The chain uses TRBV5-5 and TRBJ2-1; no reliable D call. The germline CDR1 and CDR2 sequences are SGHKS and YYEKEE (reference sequence). The V and J ends lost 6 bases and 6 bases respectively, with 10 bases between them. The CDR3 totals 12 residues.

The V gene is TRBV12-3 or TRBV12-4, the J gene TRBJ2-1, with TRBD2 as a possible D gene (7 bases). Between the trimmed V and J ends, which lost 3 bases and 4 bases, there was a span of 16 bases. This CDR3 spans 16 amino acids. The DNA for the CDR3 is TGTGCCAGCAGTTTGCCAGAGGGAGGGGGTTACAATGAGCAGTTCTTC. Its translation: CASSLPEGGGYNEQFF.

This clonotype was detected only a few times. The chain recombines TRBV10-3 with TRBJ2-7; 7 positions match TRBD1. This CDR3 is 14 amino acids long. Germline V gene lookup returns CDR1 ENHRY and CDR2 SYGVKD. The V segment lost 8 bases and the J segment 1 base; nucleotides outside the gene matches: 8. CDR3 in DNA: TGTGCCATCGGCGGACAGGCTTCTTCCTACGAGCAGTACTTC. Translation: CAIGGQASSYEQYF.

The chain has TRBV7-3 and TRBJ2-3; D call uncertain. CDR3 size: 13 residues. The germline V and J ends were trimmed by 4 bases and 9 bases, with 14 bases remaining between them. Germline V gene data show CDR1 as SGHTA and CDR2 as FQGTGA. The CDR3 loop reads CASSSEPLKTQYF. CDR3 nucleotide sequence: TGTGCCAGCAGCTCCGAGCCCCTGAAAACGCAGTATTTT. The whole variable domain, remainder taken from reference TRBV7-3 and TRBJ2-3, is GAGVSQTPSNKVTEKGKYVELRCDPISGHTALYWYRQSLGQGPEFLIYFQGTGAADDSGLPNDRFFAVRPEGSVSTLKIQRTERGDSAVYLCASSSEPLKTQYFGPGTRLTVL.

For this clonotype: The junction does not match germline at one end; this may be a read error. The genes are TRBV19 and TRBJ1-2; TRBD1 agrees at 9 bases. Germline CDR1 LNHDA, CDR2 SQIVND (reference sequence). The CDR3 extends over 13 amino acids. The CDR3: CASSSRDRDLIGF. In DNA, the CDR3 is TGTGCCAGTAGTTCCCGGGACAGGGATCTCATAGGCTTC.

This clonotype was detected many times. The chain joins TRBV20-1 to TRBJ2-7; D perhaps matches TRBD1 (6 bases). CDR1 is DFQATT, CDR2 SNEGSKA, per germline (reference sequence). V was clipped by 6 bases and J by 1 base, with 10 bases between them. The CDR3 sequence is 12 residues long. CDR3 loop: CSALTGSYEQYF. The CDR3 bases are TGCAGTGCCCTGACAGGTTCCTACGAGCAGTACTTC.

The rearrangement joins TRBV27 to TRBJ2-7; 10 nucleotides align to TRBD1. The CDR3 runs to 15 residues. Germline CDR1 is MNHEY and CDR2 is SMNVEV (reference sequence). V trimming: 8 bases; J trimming: 2 bases; junction bases outside the gene matches: 9. For the CDR3, the DNA is TGTGCCAGCTCCGGGACAGGGGTAAATCCCTACGAGCAGTACTTC. Amino acids: CASSGTGVNPYEQYF.

This clonotype was counted a few times. This sequence joins TRBV29-1 and TRBJ2-3; D might be TRBD1 or TRBD2, each matching 7 bases. V lost 3 bases, J lost 0 bases, and 13 bases lay in between. This CDR3 spans 15 amino acids. The V gene's germline CDR1 is SQVTM and CDR2 ANQGSEA. CDR3 amino acids: CSVDRGGASTDTQYF. CDR3 bases: TGCAGCGTTGACAGGGGGGGGGCTAGCACAGATACGCAGTATTTT.

In this sample, this clonotype turned up a few times. The chain employs TRBV27 and TRBJ2-3, with TRBD1 as a possible D gene (6 bases). CDR3 length equals 16 residues. The V gene lost 6 bases and the J gene lost 4 bases, with 20 bases spanning the gap. Germline-derived CDR1 and CDR2 are MNHEY and SMNVEV (reference sequence). The CDR3 here is CASRGYRARIADTQYF. The CDR3 region has the DNA TGTGCCAGCAGGGGGTACAGGGCCCGTATCGCAGATACGCAGTATTTT.

Of note for this clonotype: At one end the junction does not follow the germline gene, possibly because of a read error. The V call is TRBV7-9, the J call TRBJ2-1, with TRBD2 matching 11 bases. In germline, CDR1 is SEHNR, CDR2 FQNEAQ (reference sequence). This CDR3 spans 14 amino acids. CDR3 DNA: TGTGCCAGCAGCGTAGCGGGGGGGCCCCATGAGCAGTTCTTC. Translation gives CASSVAGGPHEQFF.

The CDR3 bases are TGTGCCAGCAGTGGGGGACTATCGGGAGTATTTATCTACGAGCAGTACTTC. It codes for CASSGGLSGVFIYEQYF. This sequence joins TRBV27 and TRBJ2-7; 7 bases agree with TRBD2. Germline V CDR1 and CDR2: MNHEY, SMNVEV (reference sequence). The trim removed 5 bases at V and 3 bases at J, leaving 16 bases unmatched. The CDR3 is made up of 17 amino acids.

This chain uses TRBV15 with TRBJ2-5; 9 bases are a match to TRBD2. This CDR3 is built from 18 residues. The trim removed 0 bases at V and 1 base at J, leaving 9 bases unmatched. The V gene's germline CDR1 is LNHNV and CDR2 YYDKDF (reference sequence). The CDR3 protein is CATSREGGRGGPQETQYF. In DNA, the CDR3 is TGTGCCACCAGCAGAGAGGGCGGGAGGGGCGGACCCCAAGAGACCCAGTACTTC.

The chain links TRBV9 to TRBJ2-1; 9 positions agree with TRBD2. V dropped 6 bases and J dropped 8; count of bases not matched to a gene: 9. Germline V gene sequence: CDR1 SGDLS, CDR2 YYNGEE. This CDR3 region has 14 residues. In nucleotides, the CDR3 is TGTGCCAGCACCCAACAGGGACTAGCACATGAGCAGTTCTTC. Residues: CASTQQGLAHEQFF.

This clonotype has more than one count but fewer than ten. The J gene is TRBJ2-7, the V gene TRBV20-1, with TRBD1 identical over 7 bases. Looked up from germline, CDR1 is DFQATT and CDR2 is SNEGSKA (reference sequence). V was pared by 3 bases and J by 2 bases, with 7 bases of the junction left unmatched. The CDR3 runs 14 residues. CDR3 sequence: CSARGGTATYEQYF. CDR3 DNA sequence: TGCAGTGCTAGGGGTGGGACAGCAACCTACGAGCAGTACTTC.

The chain recombines TRBV7-2 with TRBJ2-3; 8 bases match TRBD2. Trimming took 2 bases from V and 6 from J; bases not matched to a gene: 7. CDR3 length equals 15 residues. Germline CDR1 is SGHTA and CDR2 is FQGNSA. The CDR3 loop reads CASSLSLSGIDTQYF. CDR3 DNA sequence: TGTGCCAGCAGCTTATCCCTTAGCGGGATCGATACGCAGTATTTT. Drawing the rest from reference TRBV7-2 and TRBJ2-3, the complete variable domain is GAGVSQSPSNKVTEKGKDVELRCDPISGHTALYWYRQSLGQGLEFLIYFQGNSAPDKSGLPSDRFSAERTGGSVSTLTIQRTQQEDSAVYLCASSLSLSGIDTQYFGPGTRLTVL.

This clonotype was seen more than once but under ten times. The chain carries TRBV20-1 and TRBJ2-7, with a weak D call TRBD1 (5 bases). The CDR3 extends over 16 amino acids. V was pared by 0 bases and J by 2 bases, with 17 bases between. Germline V CDR1 and CDR2: DFQATT, SNEGSKA (reference sequence). The CDR3 sequence: CSARDQGDPNPYEQYF. The DNA of the CDR3 is TGCAGTGCTAGAGATCAAGGGGATCCAAATCCCTACGAGCAGTACTTC.

The chain joins TRBV19 to TRBJ1-2, with TRBD1 as a possible D gene (5 bases). The germline V and J ends were trimmed by 3 bases and 4 bases, with 9 bases remaining between them. This CDR3 has 13 amino acids. Germline V gene data show CDR1 as LNHDA and CDR2 as SQIVND (reference sequence). The chain's CDR3 is CASSMQGVYGYTF. The CDR3 bases are TGTGCCAGTAGTATGCAAGGGGTCTATGGCTACACCTTC.

V is TRBV5-1 and J is TRBJ2-7; no firm D call. V was cut by 3 bases and J by 9 bases, with 10 bases left in between. This CDR3 is built from 11 residues. The germline V gene has CDR1 SGHRS and CDR2 YFSETQ. CDR3 region: CASSSEDRQYF. CDR3 sequence (DNA): TGCGCCAGCAGCTCCGAGGATAGGCAGTACTTC. Based on the CDR3 plus reference TRBV5-1 and TRBJ2-7, the full variable domain is KAGVTQTPRYLIKTRGQQVTLSCSPISGHRSVSWYQQTPGQGLQFLFEYFSETQRNKGNFPGRFSGRQFSNSRSEMNVSTLELGDSALYLCASSSEDRQYFGPGTRLTVT.

The chain employs TRBV5-5 and TRBJ2-1; 13 bases map to TRBD2. The CDR3 contains 16 residues. Trimming cost V 3 bases and J 6 bases; bases outside gene matches: 6. Germline loops: CDR1 SGHKS, CDR2 YYEKEE (reference sequence). This chain's CDR3 is CASSYTGLAGVNEQFF. CDR3 coding DNA: TGTGCCAGCAGCTACACCGGACTAGCGGGGGTCAATGAGCAGTTCTTC.

This clonotype was counted between two and nine times. The genes are TRBV7-2 and TRBJ1-4; D may be TRBD1 (6 bases). V shed 0 bases and J shed 7 bases, with 9 bases lying between them. The CDR3 has 14 residues. Germline CDR1 reads SGHTA; CDR2 reads FQGNSA. CDR3 in DNA: TGTGCCAGCAGCTTAGCAGGGGGAGGTGAAAAACTGTTTTTT. This encodes CASSLAGGGEKLFF.

J is TRBJ2-1 and V is TRBV6-6; 12 nucleotides line up with TRBD2. There are 15 residues in the CDR3. The V gene's germline CDR1 is MNHNY and CDR2 SVGAGI (reference sequence). The V segment lost 6 bases and the J segment 8 bases; nucleotides outside the gene matches: 8. The CDR3 is CASSRLAGAGDEQFF. DNA of the CDR3: TGTGCCAGCAGCCGACTAGCGGGAGCAGGGGATGAGCAGTTCTTC.

This chain links TRBV4-1 with TRBJ1-5; the D is unclear. In germline, CDR1 is MGHRA, CDR2 YSYEKL. The CDR3 runs to 16 residues. The V gene lost 8 bases and the J gene lost 2 bases, with 19 bases spanning the gap. Written as DNA, the CDR3 is TGCGCCAGCGGTGAGGACCCTAACTCGGGCAATCAGCCCCAGCATTTT. It is translated as CASGEDPNSGNQPQHF.

This clonotype has only a few counts. The J gene is TRBJ2-7, the V gene TRBV5-1; unclear D gene. With 3 bases removed from V and 6 bases from J, the gap between germline ends came to 13 bases. The germline V gene encodes CDR1 SGHRS and CDR2 YFSETQ. This CDR3 is built from 13 residues. The CDR3 spells CASSSETIFEQYF. CDR3 DNA sequence: TGCGCCAGCAGCTCGGAAACTATCTTCGAGCAGTACTTC.

The V gene is TRBV4-1, the J gene TRBJ2-1; D possibly corresponds to TRBD2 (6 bases). Germline V gives CDR1 MGHRA, CDR2 YSYEKL. The CDR3 length is 16 residues. V lost 0 bases to trimming and J lost 0 bases, with 9 bases between them. In DNA form, the CDR3 reads TGCGCCAGCAGCCAAGATGACGGGAGCTCCTACAATGAGCAGTTCTTC. This encodes CASSQDDGSSYNEQFF.

The rearrangement uses TRBV24-1 and TRBJ2-1; 9 bases are shared with TRBD2. Germline assignment: CDR1 KGHDR and CDR2 SFDVKD. Trimming at V came to 3 bases and at J to 7 bases, leaving 6 bases not matched to a gene. CDR3 size: 15 residues. The CDR3 DNA is TGTGCCACCAGTGATACGGTAGCGGGAGTAAATGAGCAGTTCTTC. It specifies CATSDTVAGVNEQFF.